This is a list of T cell receptor beta chains from one sample in a study of cytomegalovirus exposure and HLA in healthy donors. Clones were sequenced by immunoSEQ multiplex PCR, and TCRdb holds only the in-frame ones, with some missing. Here the sample spans some 80,000 clones, around 78% being singletons. The sample was PBMCs. Receptor source: a man younger than 35 in good health and CMV-seropositive. CDR3s include the opening cysteine and the closing phenylalanine or tryptophan. The order of the fields is D gene, J gene, clone size, V gene, CDR3 protein. D genes are given only for firm matches. Size is stated for part of the rows, as once, few or many counts, or as a class when the clone is expanded.

D: NA
J: TRBJ1-4
size: few
V: TRBV6-1
CDR3: CASMANSGDEKLFF

D: NA
J: TRBJ2-5
size: NA
V: TRBV2
CDR3: CASSDVSTRGTQYF

D: NA
J: TRBJ1-4
size: NA
V: TRBV5-1
CDR3: CASSLTGREKLFF

D: NA
J: TRBJ2-4
size: NA
V: TRBV29-1
CDR3: CSVATSLFGIQYF

D: TRBD2
J: TRBJ2-2
size: NA
V: TRBV10-3
CDR3: CAIRLAGNTGELFF

D: NA
J: TRBJ1-2
size: NA
V: TRBV13
CDR3: CASSPSGGASGYTF

D: NA
J: TRBJ1-1
size: NA
V: TRBV5-1
CDR3: CASSLEGEGEAFF

D: TRBD2
J: TRBJ2-3
size: few
V: TRBV7-2
CDR3: CASSPVAGAGADTQYF

D: NA
J: TRBJ1-1
size: NA
V: TRBV4-1
CDR3: CASSQEAGRRTEAFF

D: NA
J: TRBJ1-3
size: NA
V: TRBV5-1
CDR3: CASSSGRQSTGNTIYF

D: NA
J: TRBJ1-2
size: NA
V: TRBV28
CDR3: CASSPRIGSYGYTF

D: TRBD2
J: TRBJ2-1
size: NA
V: TRBV4-2
CDR3: CASSDRGTSGRLINEQFF

D: TRBD2
J: TRBJ2-7
size: few
V: TRBV9
CDR3: CASSVSPSAGGPYEQYF

D: NA
J: TRBJ1-1
size: NA
V: TRBV2
CDR3: CASKSYRNTEAFF

D: NA
J: TRBJ2-1
size: few
V: TRBV9
CDR3: CASSVAPGQYNEQFF

D: NA
J: TRBJ1-1
size: once
V: TRBV20-1
CDR3: CSVQGDTEAFF

D: TRBD1
J: TRBJ2-7
size: NA
V: TRBV10-3
CDR3: CAIRSGTGLSEQYF

D: TRBD1
J: TRBJ1-2
size: few
V: TRBV7-8
CDR3: CASSSSGDRVPYGYTF

D: NA
J: TRBJ1-1
size: NA
V: TRBV10-3
CDR3: CAISQLGRDAEAFF

D: NA
J: TRBJ2-3
size: few
V: TRBV4-1
CDR3: CASSQGATADTQYF

D: TRBD1
J: TRBJ1-5
size: NA
V: TRBV2
CDR3: CASSSQGANNQPQHF

D: NA
J: TRBJ1-2
size: NA
V: TRBV9
CDR3: CASSPGPGTSPGYTF

D: NA
J: TRBJ2-1
size: NA
V: TRBV11-2
CDR3: CASSLHATSSYNEQFF

D: NA
J: TRBJ2-7
size: NA
V: TRBV7-9
CDR3: CASTSGDSYEQYF

D: NA
J: TRBJ1-1
size: few
V: TRBV2
CDR3: CASSGQWNTEAFF

D: TRBD2
J: TRBJ2-1
size: NA
V: TRBV6-4
CDR3: CASSVERDGEQFF

D: NA
J: TRBJ2-7
size: many
V: TRBV5-6
CDR3: CASSLAPNVYEQYF

D: TRBD2
J: TRBJ2-3
size: NA
V: TRBV5-4
CDR3: CASSSRDYTDTQYF

D: NA
J: TRBJ2-2
size: NA
V: TRBV5-4
CDR3: CASSSWGLTSIAGELFF

D: NA
J: TRBJ1-4
size: few
V: TRBV5-1
CDR3: CASSLAGTTNEKLFF

D: NA
J: TRBJ2-7
size: NA
V: TRBV29-1
CDR3: CSASDGAYEQYF

D: TRBD1
J: TRBJ1-4
size: NA
V: TRBV5-1
CDR3: CASSAQGADEKLFF

D: NA
J: TRBJ2-1
size: NA
V: TRBV4-1
CDR3: CASSQRVNEQFF

D: TRBD2
J: TRBJ2-7
size: once
V: TRBV6-5
CDR3: CASSYSASGSYEQYF

D: TRBD1
J: TRBJ2-7
size: NA
V: TRBV6-1
CDR3: CASMGQGVYEQYF

D: TRBD1
J: TRBJ1-1
size: NA
V: TRBV25-1
CDR3: CASSEDRGLNTETFF

D: NA
J: TRBJ1-2
size: NA
V: TRBV28
CDR3: CASSSLSRARNYGYTF

D: TRBD2
J: TRBJ2-3
size: NA
V: TRBV5-1
CDR3: CASSSTSGTATDTQYF

D: TRBD2
J: TRBJ2-3
size: NA
V: TRBV29-1
CDR3: CSVENPLAGGADTQYF

D: TRBD1
J: TRBJ1-1
size: once
V: TRBV2
CDR3: CASSGVGDRPNTEAFF

D: NA
J: TRBJ2-5
size: NA
V: TRBV25-1
CDR3: CASSELGGELETQYF

D: TRBD2
J: TRBJ2-7
size: NA
V: TRBV29-1
CDR3: CSVRTSRSYEQYF

D: NA
J: TRBJ2-2
size: NA
V: TRBV6-5
CDR3: CASSYFRGGTGELFF

D: TRBD2
J: TRBJ2-7
size: NA
V: TRBV7-9
CDR3: CASSHSGRMRYEQYF

D: NA
J: TRBJ2-2
size: NA
V: TRBV7-6
CDR3: CASSPSGGHTGELFF

D: NA
J: TRBJ2-3
size: NA
V: TRBV9
CDR3: CASSVDGGRDTQYF

D: TRBD1
J: TRBJ1-2
size: NA
V: TRBV15
CDR3: CATSRDPTGVEGYTF

D: NA
J: TRBJ1-2
size: NA
V: TRBV28
CDR3: CASTWGPSTSGYTF

D: TRBD1
J: TRBJ1-1
size: NA
V: TRBV19
CDR3: CASSDRDYTEAFF

D: TRBD1
J: TRBJ1-2
size: NA
V: TRBV7-2
CDR3: CASSLSAGTVGVGYTF

D: NA
J: TRBJ2-2
size: NA
V: TRBV10-3
CDR3: CAISSGGGPGELFF

D: NA
J: TRBJ1-2
size: NA
V: TRBV2
CDR3: CASREIKTYTF

D: NA
J: TRBJ2-7
size: NA
V: TRBV10-3
CDR3: CATAPRQGYGYEQYF

D: NA
J: TRBJ1-1
size: few
V: TRBV6-1
CDR3: CASSARGNTEAFF

D: TRBD2
J: TRBJ2-1
size: NA
V: TRBV7-3
CDR3: CASSPSGAGDEQFF

D: TRBD1
J: TRBJ2-2
size: NA
V: TRBV29-1
CDR3: CSVRGTGVGELFF

D: NA
J: TRBJ2-2
size: NA
V: TRBV18
CDR3: CASSPMTGTGELFF

D: TRBD1
J: TRBJ2-7
size: once
V: TRBV11-1
CDR3: CASSLEGTGSHEQYF

D: TRBD1
J: TRBJ2-5
size: NA
V: TRBV6-5
CDR3: CASSYGQVQETQYF

D: TRBD2
J: TRBJ2-5
size: NA
V: TRBV29-1
CDR3: CSVNGREGQETQYF